This TCR beta chain was identified during a study of T cells in Graves' hyperthyroidism and ophthalmopathy (dated by TCRdb to about 2019). As for the study more broadly: Peripheral blood was collected at initial diagnosis, before any treatment. A discovery cohort of 95 to 100 patients, 43 with Graves' ophthalmopathy and about 60 with stable Graves' hyperthyroidism, was used to find distinguishing TCR V-J signatures. Whether ophthalmopathy could be predicted prospectively was tested in an independent validation cohort made up of roughly 20 hyperthyroidism patients plus 17 patients who later progressed to ophthalmopathy. The approximately 100 discovery patients were divided at random into training and test sets in a 7:3 ratio. The study also compared thyroid tissue and blood T-cell repertoires from about six Graves' hyperthyroidism patients. After sampling, hyperthyroidism patients received methimazole starting at 30 mg daily, and ophthalmopathy patients received high-dose intravenous methylprednisolone. The paper reports TCR Vbeta CDR3 sequencing of roughly 140 peripheral blood samples: approximately 43 ophthalmopathy, 75 to 80 hyperthyroidism and around 17 progressor patients.

From V the trimming removes 4 bases and from J it removes 5 bases, while the gene matches leave 9 bases of the junction unaccounted for. CDR1 is given as SGHAT and CDR2 as FQNNGV, both from the germline V gene. Inclusive of the bounding cysteine and phenylalanine, the CDR3 is 16 residues long. Kept here is only the CDR3 DNA, which spans 48 bases and is read in frame from base 1. A patient counted as having stable Graves' hyperthyroidism if no progression to ophthalmopathy occurred over 18 months of follow-up. Hyperthyroidism patients were newly diagnosed, with disease duration under 2 months, and aged 18 to 65 years. Any patient with an uncontrolled infection, another autoimmune disease, pregnancy or lactation was excluded. Clinical symptoms, serum thyroxine and TRAb, thyroid ultrasound, and orbital computed tomography formed the basis for the diagnoses. PBMCs were isolated from 10 ml of fresh peripheral blood by Ficoll-Paque density gradient centrifugation. Trizol reagent was used to extract total RNA, and RNA quality was then checked on an Agilent 2100 Bioanalyzer.

The paper's findings and limits, for the study overall: Sample size was not statistically predetermined, and investigators were not blinded to group allocation. A model built on a 13 V-J signature distinguished ophthalmopathy from stable hyperthyroidism, reaching approximately 89% sensitivity and under 84% specificity in cross-validation and 80%/75% in testing. Most expanded thyroid clonotypes (frequency above 0.001) were also detected in blood, a finding suggesting that blood repertoires may reflect thyroid immune responses. In validation, progression to ophthalmopathy was predicted by the model with 70.59% sensitivity and just over 72% specificity, a median of about 6.8 months before onset.

This clonotype was recorded at least ten times. No antigen is known for it. No base-level quality is on record; no much larger clone is a single base apart. Amplification of TCR beta CDR3 regions was carried out from RNA transcripts. The first round of RT-PCR for the TCR CDR3 was performed with the HTBI primer set and the Qiagen OneStep RT-PCR kit. A second multiplex PCR round built the libraries, followed by size selection and purification. The libraries were sequenced on an Illumina HiSeq2000 using paired-end 100 bp reads. The original pipeline was this. SOAPnuke was used to process the raw data, with reads discarded if the reads contained adapters or uncalled bases, had a mean Phred below 15, or lacked an exact constant-primer or identifier match. COPE v1.2.5 was used to merge the high-quality paired reads, and each unique nucleotide sequence was defined as a clonotype. MiTCR v1.1 was used to align the clonotypes against IMGT TRBV, TRBD and TRBJ reference segments. The analysis included only V-J combinations with a frequency above 0.0001, which together covered over 98% of the repertoires. A TCS score was defined as the ratio of F50 (clonal expansion) to E x V (chaos), with BLOSUM62-based TCRdist applied between CDR3 peptides within each V-J. Welch's t-statistics and random forest reduced around 510 V-J features to 13, which were used in a naive Bayes classifier (R e1071). The public sequencing data were trimmed at Q25 with fastp and processed into clonotypes with MiXCR by TCRdb, which kept only in-frame beta chains. Each record represents a unique CDR3 protein, reported with the most common genes and DNA among its rows. The V and J calls and clone size are TCRdb's, not the authors'. Within this sample are a few hundred thousand distinct CDR3 sequences, with 12% to 15% of them counted one time only. The top ten hold approximately 15% of the sample.

The sequencing input was blood. This sequence was found in a woman between 40 and 50 years old with Graves' hyperthyroidism. The V gene is TRBV11-2 and the J gene is TRBJ1-1; 11 of the junction bases match TRBD1. The CDR3 protein is CASSSAGTGGVTEAFF. The sequenced DNA: TGTGCCAGCAGCTCAGCGGGGACAGGGGGGGTGACTGAAGCTTTCTTT.